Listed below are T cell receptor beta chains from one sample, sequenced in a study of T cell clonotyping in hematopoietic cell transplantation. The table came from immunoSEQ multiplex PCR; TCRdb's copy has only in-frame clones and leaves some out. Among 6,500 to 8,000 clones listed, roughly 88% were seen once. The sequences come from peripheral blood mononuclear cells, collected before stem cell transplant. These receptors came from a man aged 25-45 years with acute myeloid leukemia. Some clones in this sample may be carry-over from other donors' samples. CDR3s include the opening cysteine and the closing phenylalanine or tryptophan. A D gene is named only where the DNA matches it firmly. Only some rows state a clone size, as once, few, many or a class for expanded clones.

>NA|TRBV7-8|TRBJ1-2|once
CASSFANRGGDGYTF
TGTGCCAGCAGCTTTGCTAACAGAGGAGGGGATGGCTACACCTTC
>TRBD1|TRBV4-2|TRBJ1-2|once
CASSQTGETRYGYTF
TGTGCCAGCAGCCAGACAGGGGAGACCCGCTATGGCTACACCTTC
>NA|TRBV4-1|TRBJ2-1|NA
CASSQATVNEQFF
TGCGCCAGCAGCCAGGCGACGGTAAATGAGCAGTTCTTC
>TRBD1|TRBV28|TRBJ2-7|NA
CASSPRVGQGDRDEQYF
TGTGCCAGCAGCCCCCGGGTGGGGCAGGGGGATCGGGACGAGCAGTACTTC
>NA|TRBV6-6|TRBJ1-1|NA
CASSSGLHTEAFF
TGTGCCAGCAGTTCGGGACTCCACACTGAAGCTTTCTTT
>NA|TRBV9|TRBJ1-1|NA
CASSVAGEAEAFF
TGTGCCAGCAGCGTAGCAGGAGAAGCTGAAGCTTTCTTT
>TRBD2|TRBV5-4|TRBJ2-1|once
CASSRGLAEVNEQFF
TGTGCCAGCAGCAGGGGACTAGCGGAAGTCAATGAGCAGTTCTTC
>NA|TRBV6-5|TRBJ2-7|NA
CASSYVYEQYF
TGTGCCAGCAGTTACGTCTACGAGCAGTACTTC
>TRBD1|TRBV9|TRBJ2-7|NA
CASSSDRGGYEQYF
TGTGCCAGCAGCTCAGACAGGGGGGGCTACGAGCAGTACTTC
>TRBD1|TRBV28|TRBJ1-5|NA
CASRPDRERNQPQHF
TGTGCCAGCAGGCCCGACAGGGAACGTAATCAGCCCCAGCATTTT
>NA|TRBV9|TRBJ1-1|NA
CASSAWRGSDEAFF
TGTGCCAGCAGCGCCTGGAGGGGATCCGATGAAGCTTTCTTT
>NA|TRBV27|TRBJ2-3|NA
CASSSMGLTDTQYF
TGTGCCAGCAGTTCCATGGGACTCACAGATACGCAGTATTTT
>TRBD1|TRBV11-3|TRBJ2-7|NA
CASSPDRGTSYEQYF
TGTGCCAGCAGCCCGGACAGGGGTACCTCCTACGAGCAGTACTTC